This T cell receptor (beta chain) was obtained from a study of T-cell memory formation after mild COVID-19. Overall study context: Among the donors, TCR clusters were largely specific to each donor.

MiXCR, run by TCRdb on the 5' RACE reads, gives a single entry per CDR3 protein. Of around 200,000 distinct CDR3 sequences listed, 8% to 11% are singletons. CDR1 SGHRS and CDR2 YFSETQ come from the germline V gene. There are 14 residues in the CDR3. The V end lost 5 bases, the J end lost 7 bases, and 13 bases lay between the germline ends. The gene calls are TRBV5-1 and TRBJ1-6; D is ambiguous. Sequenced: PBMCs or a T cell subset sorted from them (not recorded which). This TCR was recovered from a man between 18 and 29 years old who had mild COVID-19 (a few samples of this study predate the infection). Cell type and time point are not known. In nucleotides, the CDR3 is TGCGCCAGCAGACCTGCCGGGTTCAATTCACCCCTCCACTTT. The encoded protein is CASRPAGFNSPLHF.